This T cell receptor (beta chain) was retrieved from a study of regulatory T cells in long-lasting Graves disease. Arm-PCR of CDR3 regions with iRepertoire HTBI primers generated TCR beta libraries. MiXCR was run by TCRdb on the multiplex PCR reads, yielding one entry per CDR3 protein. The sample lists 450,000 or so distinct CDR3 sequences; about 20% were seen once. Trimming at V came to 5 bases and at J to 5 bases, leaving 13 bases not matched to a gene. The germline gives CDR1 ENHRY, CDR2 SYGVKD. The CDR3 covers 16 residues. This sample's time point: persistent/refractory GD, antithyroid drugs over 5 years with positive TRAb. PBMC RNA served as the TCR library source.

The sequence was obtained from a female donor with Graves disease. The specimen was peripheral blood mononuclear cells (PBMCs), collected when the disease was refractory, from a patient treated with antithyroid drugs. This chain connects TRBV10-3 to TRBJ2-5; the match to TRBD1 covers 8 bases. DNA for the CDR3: TGTGCCATCAGTTCCGGGACAGGCTCAATCGGGGAGACCCAGTACTTC. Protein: CAISSGTGSIGETQYF.